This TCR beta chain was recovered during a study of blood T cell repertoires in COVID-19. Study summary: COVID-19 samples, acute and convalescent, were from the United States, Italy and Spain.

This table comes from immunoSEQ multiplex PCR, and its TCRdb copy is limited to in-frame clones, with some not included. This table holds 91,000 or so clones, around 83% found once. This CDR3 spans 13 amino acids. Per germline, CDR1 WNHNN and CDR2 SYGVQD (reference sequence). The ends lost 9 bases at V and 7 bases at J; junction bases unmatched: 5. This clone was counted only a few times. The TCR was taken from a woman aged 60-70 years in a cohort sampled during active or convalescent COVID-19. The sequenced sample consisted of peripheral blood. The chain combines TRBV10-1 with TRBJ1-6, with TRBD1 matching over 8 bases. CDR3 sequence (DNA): TGCGCCAGTGGACAGGGCGGGAATTCACCCCTCCACTTT. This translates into CASGQGGNSPLHF.